These 15 T cell receptor beta chains came from one sample sequenced in a study of blood T cells in healthy people across ages (dated by TCRdb to between 2015 and 2017). Libraries came from 5' RACE. Instrument on record: Illumina HiSeq 2500. A second PCR of roughly 6 to 11 cycles was run with a J-beta primer mix and a sample-barcoded 5' primer. TCRdb took the public reads, trimmed them with fastp at Q25, ran MiXCR for clone calling and kept in-frame beta chains. Merged by CDR3 protein, the rows form single entries marked with the most common genes and DNA. Within this sample are about 1.1 million distinct CDR3 sequences, with under 40% of them counted one time only. The top ten clonotypes cover approximately 14% of the sample. Sequences were obtained from blood. The receptors derive from a man aged 18 to 30 in good health.

A word on this clonotype: At one of its ends the junction is not consistent with the germline gene, which may arise from a read error. V and J are TRBV11-1 and TRBJ2-5, with TRBD1 matching over 8 bases. The CDR3 sequence is 16 residues long. The V gene's germline CDR1 is SGHAT and CDR2 FQDESV (reference sequence). The CDR3 nucleotides are TGTGCCAGCAGCGCCCGGACAGGGATGCACCAAGAGGCCCAGTACTTC. Translated: CASSARTGMHQEAQYF.

This clonotype was detected a few times. The genes are TRBV12-3 or TRBV12-4 and TRBJ1-5; D perhaps matches TRBD1 (5 bases). V was cut by 3 bases and J by 7 bases, with 13 bases left in between. The CDR3 spans 14 residues. CDR3 loop: CASSLGGSGQPQHF. DNA of the CDR3: TGTGCCAGCAGTTTGGGGGGGAGTGGGCAGCCCCAGCATTTT.

This clonotype was detected only a few times. The V call is TRBV7-2, the J call TRBJ2-7; 10 positions match TRBD2. Unmatched junction bases numbered 9, after V lost 6 bases and J lost 1 base. The CDR3 is made up of 16 amino acids. Germline V gene lookup returns CDR1 SGHTA and CDR2 FQGNSA. CDR3 amino acids: CASSPRLAGPSYEQYF. As DNA, the CDR3 is TGTGCCAGCAGTCCCAGACTAGCGGGTCCTTCCTACGAGCAGTACTTC.

The chain has TRBV7-2 and TRBJ2-3; D possibly corresponds to TRBD2 (6 bases). This CDR3 is built from 16 residues. The germline V and J ends were trimmed by 5 bases and 2 bases, with 17 bases remaining between them. Germline V gene data show CDR1 as SGHTA and CDR2 as FQGNSA. This CDR3 is CASSEKMGGPTDTQYF. For the CDR3, the DNA is TGTGCCAGCAGCGAAAAGATGGGGGGTCCCACAGATACGCAGTATTTT.

V gene TRBV6-5 combines with J gene TRBJ2-2, with 7 bases that match TRBD2. J lost 0 bases, V lost 0 bases, and 10 bases had no gene match. Germline V lookup: CDR1 MNHEY, CDR2 SVGAGI. This CDR3 comprises 19 residues. The CDR3 protein is CASSYSRRGREPNTGELFF. The CDR3 DNA follows: TGTGCCAGCAGTTACTCCCGTCGAGGGAGGGAACCGAACACCGGGGAGCTGTTTTTT.

The chain couples TRBV6-2 or TRBV6-3 to TRBJ2-3, with 10 bases lining up with TRBD2. Germline CDR1 MNHEY, CDR2 SVGEGT. Trimming at V came to 4 bases and at J to 2 bases, leaving 6 bases not matched to a gene. This CDR3 region has 16 residues. CDR3 DNA sequence: TGTGCCAGCAGTTTGTATAGCGGGGGGATCACAGATACGCAGTATTTT. This translates into CASSLYSGGITDTQYF.

A note on this clonotype: A much larger clone is a single base away; this may be a read error. V and J are TRBV10-3 and TRBJ1-1; 8 bases are a match to TRBD1. V lost 7 bases, J lost 1 base, and 2 bases stayed unmatched. CDR3 length: 13 amino acids. Germline CDR1 and CDR2: ENHRY and SYGVKD. The CDR3 is CAITGQGNTEAFF. The CDR3, as DNA: TGTGCCATCACCGGACAGGGGAACACTGAAGCTTTCTTT.

This clonotype has a count of ten or more. J is TRBJ2-3 and V is TRBV7-2; unclear D gene. V lost 2 bases and J lost 6, with 15 bases in between. Germline V CDR1 and CDR2: SGHTA, FQGNSA. CDR3 size: 15 residues. CDR3 protein: CASSLSVVATDTQYF. In nucleotides, the CDR3 is TGTGCCAGCAGCTTATCGGTCGTAGCTACGGATACGCAGTATTTT.

The V call is TRBV5-4, the J call TRBJ2-1; 9 positions match TRBD2. The CDR3 contains 19 residues. The germline V gene encodes CDR1 SGHNT and CDR2 YYREEE (reference sequence). Trimming at V came to 0 bases and at J to 1 base, leaving 11 bases not matched to a gene. CDR3 sequence (DNA): TGTGCCAGCAGCTTGGAGATAGCGGGGGCCTCGATATCCTACAATGAGCAGTTCTTC. Amino acids: CASSLEIAGASISYNEQFF.

The chain recombines TRBV7-3 with TRBJ2-4; D not resolved. CDR3 length: 14 residues. V gave up 0 bases and J gave up 5 bases, with 8 bases separating them. CDR1 and CDR2 (germline): SGHTA, FQGTGA. CDR3 nucleotide sequence: TGTGCCAGCAGCTTAACAAGGGCTGAAAACATTCAGTACTTC. Translation gives CASSLTRAENIQYF. Supplemented by reference TRBV7-3 and TRBJ2-4, the full variable domain reads GAGVSQTPSNKVTEKGKYVELRCDPISGHTALYWYRQSLGQGPEFLIYFQGTGAADDSGLPNDRFFAVRPEGSVSTLKIQRTERGDSAVYLCASSLTRAENIQYFGAGTRLSVL.

The chain uses TRBV6-2 or TRBV6-3 and TRBJ2-7; D is perhaps TRBD1 (6 bases). Germline V gives CDR1 MNHEY, CDR2 SVGEGT. Trimming cost V 4 bases and J 6 bases, with 13 bases left between them. This CDR3 is built from 13 residues. The CDR3 protein is CASSFDRSGEQYF. The CDR3 DNA reads TGTGCCAGCAGTTTCGACAGGTCGGGCGAGCAGTACTTC.

This clonotype was counted a few times. CDR3 nucleotides: TGTGCCAGCAGCCACAACCACATGAACACTGAAGCTTTCTTT. Protein product: CASSHNHMNTEAFF. The chain has TRBV6-2 or TRBV6-3 and TRBJ1-1; D remains ambiguous. The CDR3 consists of 14 residues. Per germline, CDR1 MNHEY and CDR2 SVGEGT. Trimming cost V 6 bases and J 0 bases, with 11 bases left between them.

This clonotype appeared a few times. The chain recombines TRBV3-1 with TRBJ1-4; TRBD1 agrees at 8 bases. Germline V gene data show CDR1 as LGHDT and CDR2 as YNNKEL (reference sequence). The CDR3 totals 15 residues. V trimming: 6 bases; J trimming: 8 bases; junction bases outside the gene matches: 11. For the CDR3, the DNA is TGTGCCAGCAGTCGAGGACAGGGATTGGTAGAAAAACTGTTTTTT. Protein: CASSRGQGLVEKLFF.

This clonotype was seen a few times. V usage is TRBV27 and J usage is TRBJ1-2, with D maybe TRBD1 (6 bases). The CDR3 contains 15 residues. V was pared by 5 bases and J by 4 bases, with 17 bases between. Germline CDR1 and CDR2: MNHEY and SMNVEV (reference sequence). The CDR3: CASSPTASGVYGYTF. DNA of the CDR3: TGTGCCAGCAGTCCCACGGCCTCAGGGGTCTATGGCTACACCTTC.

The V and J genes are TRBV28 and TRBJ1-2; D unresolved. The germline gives CDR1 MDHEN, CDR2 SYDVKM. Trimming left V 6 bases short and J 4 bases short, with 18 bases between. The CDR3 sequence is 15 residues long. For the CDR3, the DNA is TGTGCCAGCAGCCCCAACTCACTGACCGGCTATGGCTACACCTTC. Residues: CASSPNSLTGYGYTF.